This T cell receptor beta chain was documented in a study of T-cell memory formation after mild COVID-19. TCRdb reanalysed the 5' RACE reads using MiXCR and keeps one entry per CDR3 protein. This sample carries 400,000 to 500,000 distinct CDR3 sequences, 20% of them seen once, and the ten largest clones take 7.5% to 9.5%. This clonotype was observed a handful of times. Germline-derived CDR1 and CDR2 are SGHNT and YYREEE (reference sequence). Trimming left V 4 bases short and J 4 bases short, with 24 bases between. This CDR3 region has 17 residues. The receptor was isolated from an adult woman who had mild COVID-19 (a few samples of this study predate the infection). Cell type and time point are not known. This sequence joins TRBV5-4 and TRBJ2-7; maybe TRBD1 (7 bases). The specimen was PBMCs or a T cell subset sorted from them (not recorded which). CDR3 coding DNA: TGTGCCAGCAGCCCGGCGGCAGGGGGGACAACGGGGTACGAGCAGTACTTC. This encodes CASSPAAGGTTGYEQYF.